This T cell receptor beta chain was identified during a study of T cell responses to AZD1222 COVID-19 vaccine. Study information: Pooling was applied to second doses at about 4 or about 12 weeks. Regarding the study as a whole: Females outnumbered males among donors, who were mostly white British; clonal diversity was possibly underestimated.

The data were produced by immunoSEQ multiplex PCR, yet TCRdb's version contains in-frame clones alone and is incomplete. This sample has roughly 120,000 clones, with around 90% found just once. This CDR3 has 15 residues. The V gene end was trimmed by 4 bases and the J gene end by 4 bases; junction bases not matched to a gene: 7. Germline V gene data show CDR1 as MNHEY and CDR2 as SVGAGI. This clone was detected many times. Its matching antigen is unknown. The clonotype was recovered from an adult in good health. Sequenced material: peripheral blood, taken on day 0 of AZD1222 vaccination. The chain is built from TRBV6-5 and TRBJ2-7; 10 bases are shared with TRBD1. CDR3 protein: CASSSTGTGVYEQYF. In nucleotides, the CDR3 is TGTGCCAGCAGTTCCACCGGGACAGGGGTGTACGAGCAGTACTTC.